This T cell receptor beta chain came from a study of cytomegalovirus exposure and HLA in healthy donors (TCRdb year 2017). As for the study more broadly: A later analysis indicated that the 90 to 150 validation repertoires were generated on the platform also employed for the 720 or so repertoires of the first cohort. The aim of the study was to test whether cataloging public T cell receptors could identify signatures of past pathogen exposure. Along with the approximately 600-subject first cohort, a separate validation cohort of about 110 different subjects was used. The study combined high-throughput TCR immunosequencing, statistical association of individual TCRs with disease status, and machine learning to predict cytomegalovirus infection status.

On this clone: No antigen is known for it. No much larger clone exists at a distance of one base, and base qualities are not known.

The donors belonged to the validation cohort of around 120 subjects, which was separate from the roughly 670-subject first cohort. The library was generated by the immunoSEQ multiplex PCR assay. On the authors' methods: A statistical classification framework was built for diagnosing cytomegalovirus status from the catalog of TCR beta chain sequences. This immuneACCESS table, as held by TCRdb, lists in-frame sequences with V and J called but not all clones. Of the missing ones, under half trace to an unresolved V gene in checked studies; the others have no known cause. V, J and clone size are taken as reported in that table, and D and trimming were inferred from the DNA itself. This sample lists 100,000 to 150,000 clones; 89% were detected once. Roughly 2% of the sample is in the top ten clones. Overall results and qualifications from the work: Subsequent analysis determined that TCRs grouped into clusters in the first cohort also showed a tendency toward co-occurrence across the roughly 120 validation repertoires, and approximately 94% of cluster scores exceeded 0. The study listed 150 to 200 TCR beta chains as associated with cytomegalovirus. A few of the identified cytomegalovirus-associated TCR beta chains were confirmed in vitro to be specific for cytomegalovirus antigens. While some public TCRs were present in many individuals, most TCR sequences turned up only very rarely across donors. Cytomegalovirus status was reported to be diagnosed by the classifier with high specificity and sensitivity in both the original and validation cohorts. The authors suggested that the approach could potentially be extended to other disease states and immunological phenotypes. A later analysis lacked HLA typing for the validation cohort, so it scored co-occurrence in that cohort across all 120 repertoires.

Its CDR3 holds 14 amino acids, cysteine through phenylalanine. Only CDR3 DNA is held: 42 bases, read in frame from base 1. The germline V gene supplies CDR1 SGHDN and CDR2 FVKESK. V loses 4 bases of germline sequence and J loses 5 bases, and the interval between the two ends is 14 bases. The V and J segments used are TRBV14 and TRBJ1-1; possibly the D gene is TRBD1, per 6 matching bases. Material: PBMCs. The TCR originated in a woman under 30 in good health and CMV-seronegative. The encoded CDR3 is CASSLKQGWTEAFF. The sequenced DNA: TGTGCCAGCAGCCTAAAACAGGGTTGGACTGAAGCTTTCTTT.